The present T cell receptor (beta chain) was sequenced within a study of low-dose radiotherapy and immunotherapy resistance in tumors. Study in general: Radiation delivery to Cohort 1 consisted of 0.5 Gy per fraction every 2 weeks, summing to 6.5 Gy. The study administered intravenous cyclophosphamide at 200 mg/m2 every two weeks, one day ahead of radiation and immunotherapy. Patients were given intravenous nivolumab 240 mg every two weeks plus ipilimumab 1 mg/kg every six weeks.

cDNA synthesis used a TRAV/TRBV-specific primer set for both chains. TCR amplification ran approximately 22 PCR cycles using constant-region and V-primer adapter primers. mRNA isolates were amplified via in vitro transcription. Each CDR3 protein gets one entry after TCRdb re-called the reads with MiXCR. The repertoire consists of roughly 76,000 distinct CDR3 sequences, with 18% occurring once and the leading ten covering approximately 6%. Germline V lookup: CDR1 DFQATT, CDR2 SNEGSKA (reference sequence). V gave up 3 bases and J gave up 5 bases, with 14 bases separating them. The CDR3 spans 14 residues. Sample time point: before trial treatment. This clonotype has at least ten counts.

The source of this sequence is a male donor with prostate cancer. J is TRBJ2-1 and V is TRBV20-1; D is undetermined. The sample here was PBMCs, taken before treatment. The CDR3 sequence is CSARFGPTNNEQFF. The CDR3 coding sequence is TGCAGTGCTAGGTTTGGACCAACGAACAATGAGCAGTTCTTC.